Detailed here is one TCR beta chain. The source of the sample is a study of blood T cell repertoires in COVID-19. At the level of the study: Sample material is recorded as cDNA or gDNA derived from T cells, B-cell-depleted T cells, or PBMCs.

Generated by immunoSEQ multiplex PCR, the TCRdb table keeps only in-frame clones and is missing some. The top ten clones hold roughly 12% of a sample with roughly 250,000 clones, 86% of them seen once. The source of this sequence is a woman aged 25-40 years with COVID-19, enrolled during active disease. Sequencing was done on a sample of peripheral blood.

The CDR3 protein is CSVSGLAKNIQYF. In nucleotides, the CDR3 is TGCAGCGTCTCGGGGTTAGCCAAAAACATTCAGTACTTC. The chain links TRBV29-1 to TRBJ2-4; possibly TRBD2 for D (5 bases). Trimming cost V 6 bases and J 0 bases, with 9 bases left between them. The CDR3 contains 13 residues. Germline V gives CDR1 SQVTM, CDR2 ANQGSEA.